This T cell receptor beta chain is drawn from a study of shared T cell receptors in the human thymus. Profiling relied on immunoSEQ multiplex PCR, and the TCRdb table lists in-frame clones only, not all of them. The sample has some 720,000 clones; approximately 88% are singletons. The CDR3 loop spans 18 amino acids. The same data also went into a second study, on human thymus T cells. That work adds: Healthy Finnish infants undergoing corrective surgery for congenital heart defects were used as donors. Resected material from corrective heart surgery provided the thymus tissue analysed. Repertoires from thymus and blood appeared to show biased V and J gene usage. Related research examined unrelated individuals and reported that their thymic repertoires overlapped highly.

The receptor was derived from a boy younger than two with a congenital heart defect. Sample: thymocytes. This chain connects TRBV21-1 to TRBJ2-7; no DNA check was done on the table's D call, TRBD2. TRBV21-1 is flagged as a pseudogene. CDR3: CASSKTPSGGASSYEQYF. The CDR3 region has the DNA TGTGCCAGCAGCAAAACCCCCTCTGGCGGGGCGTCCTCCTACGAGCAGTACTTC.